This entry lists 32 T cell receptor beta chains sequenced from one sample in a study of identifying expanded T cells in peripheral blood. Using immunoSEQ multiplex PCR, the repertoire was profiled, and TCRdb retains in-frame clones only, with some absent. Here the sample spans 80,000 or so clones, 84% being singletons. The specimen sequenced was blood. These receptors were taken from a person aged 18 to 75 in good health.

This clone appeared a single time. This chain uses TRBV19 with TRBJ2-5; 9 bases are a match to TRBD1. Germline loops: CDR1 LNHDA, CDR2 SQIVND (reference sequence). This CDR3 is built from 15 residues. V trimming: 9 bases; J trimming: 2 bases; junction bases outside the gene matches: 10. CDR3 amino acids: CASSGTGNLQETQYF. The CDR3 bases are TGTGCCAGCAGCGGGACAGGGAACCTTCAAGAGACCCAGTACTTC.

The genes are TRBV4-1 and TRBJ2-1, with D maybe TRBD2 (5 bases). The CDR3 contains 12 residues. V lost 0 bases and J 13 bases, leaving 10 bases between the germline ends. Looked up from germline, CDR1 is MGHRA and CDR2 is YSYEKL. CDR3 DNA sequence: TGCGCCAGCAGCCAAGATAGCGAGGCCCAGTTCTTC. Its translation: CASSQDSEAQFF.

The rearrangement links TRBV10-3 to TRBJ1-1; TRBD1 agrees at 11 bases. CDR3 length: 15 amino acids. The V gene end was trimmed by 0 bases and the J gene end by 7 bases; junction bases not matched to a gene: 4. Germline CDR1 ENHRY, CDR2 SYGVKD. This chain's CDR3 is CAISESGQGALEAFF. The CDR3 nucleotides are TGTGCCATCAGTGAGTCTGGACAGGGGGCCCTTGAAGCTTTCTTT.

The chain is built from TRBV18 and TRBJ1-1; 8 bases map to TRBD1. The germline CDR1 and CDR2 sequences are KGHSH and LQKENI. The ends lost 2 bases at V and 4 bases at J; junction bases unmatched: 6. The CDR3 covers 15 residues. The CDR3 coding sequence is TGTGCCAGCTCACCAGTAGCAGGGGGCACCACTGAAGCTTTCTTT. Translating gives CASSPVAGGTTEAFF.

The chain has TRBV9 and TRBJ2-1; the D gene is possibly TRBD1 (7 bases). From germline, CDR1 is SGDLS and CDR2 YYNGEE. Trimming took 2 bases from V and 6 from J, leaving 12 bases between them. This CDR3 has 14 residues. CDR3 sequence reads: CASSVGQGGNEQFF. Here the CDR3 DNA reads TGTGCCAGCAGCGTCGGTCAGGGGGGCAATGAGCAGTTCTTC.

The chain couples TRBV7-2 to TRBJ1-2; D ambiguous. Germline CDR1 reads SGHTA; CDR2 reads FQGNSA. CDR3 length: 13 residues. The germline V and J ends were trimmed by 4 bases and 4 bases, with 10 bases remaining between them. CDR3: CASSSSQVYGYTF. CDR3 DNA sequence: TGTGCCAGCAGCTCCTCCCAGGTCTATGGCTACACCTTC.

The V and J genes are TRBV7-9 and TRBJ1-2, with no clear D. V was clipped by 5 bases and J by 0 bases, with 13 bases between them. The germline gives CDR1 SEHNR, CDR2 FQNEAQ (reference sequence). The CDR3 consists of 15 residues. CDR3 amino acids: CASSRGGIPNYGYTF. The CDR3 nucleotides are TGTGCCAGCAGCCGTGGAGGGATACCTAACTATGGCTACACCTTC. Together with reference TRBV7-9 and TRBJ1-2, the CDR3 gives the full variable domain: DTGVSQNPRHKITKRGQNVTFRCDPISEHNRLYWYRQTLGQGPEFLTYFQNEAQLEKSRLLSDRFSAERPKGSFSTLEIQRTEQGDSAMYLCASSRGGIPNYGYTFGSGTRLTVV.

The chain links TRBV7-9 to TRBJ1-2; D unclear. The V gene's germline CDR1 is SEHNR and CDR2 FQNEAQ (reference sequence). There are 14 residues in the CDR3. V dropped 0 bases and J dropped 4 bases, with 9 bases sitting between them. The CDR3 loop is CASSLAPPSYGYTF. The CDR3 region has the DNA TGTGCCAGCAGCTTAGCGCCGCCGAGCTATGGCTACACCTTC.

V usage is TRBV11-2 and J usage is TRBJ2-7; D tentatively fits TRBD1 or TRBD2 (5 bases each). The CDR3 is 19 residues long. The V gene's germline CDR1 is SGHAT and CDR2 FQNNGV. Trimming cost V 0 bases and J 2 bases, with 23 bases left between them. This CDR3 reads CASSLDNPPGASTTYEQYF. DNA of the CDR3: TGTGCCAGCAGCTTAGATAACCCCCCCGGGGCTAGTACAACCTACGAGCAGTACTTC.

This clone has a handful of counts. V is TRBV4-3 and J is TRBJ1-2; D gene unclear. Germline CDR1 LGHNA, CDR2 YSLEER. With 0 bases removed from V and 6 bases from J, the gap between germline ends came to 14 bases. This CDR3 contains 15 residues. The DNA of the CDR3 is TGCGCCAGCAGCCAAGACGGAGAGGGTCTCGATGGCTACACCTTC. It is translated as CASSQDGEGLDGYTF.

The rearrangement links TRBV19 to TRBJ2-2; 10 bases map to TRBD2. CDR3 length equals 17 residues. V lost 6 bases to trimming and J lost 4 bases; unmatched junction nucleotides: 11. Per the germline V gene, CDR1 is LNHDA and CDR2 is SQIVND (reference sequence). CDR3 DNA: TGTGCCAGTAGACTGAGGGAGCGGGAGGGCCGCACCGGGGAGCTGTTTTTT. This sequence encodes CASRLREREGRTGELFF.

The chain links TRBV18 to TRBJ2-6; no definite D call. The germline CDR1 and CDR2 sequences are KGHSH and LQKENI. Trimming took off 0 bases at V and 1 base at J, with 4 bases between the two ends. There are 15 residues in the CDR3. The CDR3 region is CASSPPGSGANVLTF. In DNA, the CDR3 is TGTGCCAGCTCACCACCGGGATCTGGGGCCAACGTCCTGACTTTC.

The J gene is TRBJ2-7, the V gene TRBV5-1; 9 nucleotides line up with TRBD1. CDR1 is SGHRS and CDR2 is YFSETQ in the germline V gene. The CDR3 consists of 14 residues. Unmatched junction bases numbered 5, after V lost 3 bases and J lost 4 bases. In DNA, the CDR3 is TGCGCCAGCAGCTATGCCGGGACAGGGTACGAGCAGTACTTC. Amino acid sequence: CASSYAGTGYEQYF.

In its sample, this clone was seen a few times. The V call is TRBV11-1, the J call TRBJ1-3; no reliable D call. Germline V gene sequence: CDR1 SGHAT, CDR2 FQDESV (reference sequence). Trimming left V 3 bases short and J 1 base short, with 7 bases between. The CDR3 is made up of 14 amino acids. The CDR3 nucleotides read TGTGCCAGCAGCTTCCCACAATCTGGAAACACCATATATTTT. It codes for CASSFPQSGNTIYF.

This rearrangement joins TRBV18 to TRBJ2-7; 10 positions match TRBD1. With V trimmed by 1 base and J by 3 bases, 3 bases remained unmatched. CDR1 KGHSH and CDR2 LQKENI come from the germline V gene. The CDR3 sequence is 15 residues long. This CDR3 reads CASSPRDRGYYEQYF. The CDR3, as DNA: TGTGCCAGCTCACCACGGGACAGGGGCTACTACGAGCAGTACTTC. Based on the CDR3 plus reference TRBV18 and TRBJ2-7, the full variable domain is NAGVMQNPRHLVRRRGQEARLRCSPMKGHSHVYWYRQLPEEGLKFMVYLQKENIIDESGMPKERFSAEFPKEGPSILRIQQVVRGDSAAYFCASSPRDRGYYEQYFGPGTRLTVT.

The V and J genes are TRBV7-3 and TRBJ2-3, with unresolved D. Germline V gene lookup returns CDR1 SGHTA and CDR2 FQGTGA. V was shortened by 3 bases and J by 0 bases, with 4 bases between the two germline ends. This CDR3 is 13 amino acids long. The CDR3 is CASSFASTDTQYF. CDR3 in DNA: TGTGCCAGCAGCTTTGCTAGCACAGATACGCAGTATTTT.

This clone was counted only a few times. The chain is built from TRBV7-9 and TRBJ1-1, with D hard to call. V was clipped by 5 bases and J by 11 bases, with 15 bases between them. Germline V gives CDR1 SEHNR, CDR2 FQNEAQ (reference sequence). This CDR3 contains 12 residues. The CDR3 protein is CASSPLADGAFF. In nucleotides, the CDR3 is TGTGCCAGCAGCCCCCTTGCGGACGGGGCTTTCTTT.

This chain links TRBV6-6 with TRBJ1-1, with 8 bases matching TRBD1. CDR1 and CDR2 from the germline V gene are MNHNY and SVGAGI (reference sequence). This CDR3 contains 13 residues. Trimming at V came to 5 bases and at J to 5 bases, leaving 4 bases not matched to a gene. The CDR3 spells CASSDRGGTEAFF. As DNA, the CDR3 is TGTGCCAGCAGTGACAGGGGAGGAACTGAAGCTTTCTTT.

V and J are TRBV4-1 and TRBJ2-7, with 8 bases aligning to TRBD1. Germline loops: CDR1 MGHRA, CDR2 YSYEKL. The V and J ends lost 5 bases and 0 bases, in that order; junction bases with no gene match: 3. The CDR3 has 14 residues. CDR3 sequence reads: CASSVGQGSYEQYF. Here the CDR3 DNA reads TGCGCCAGCAGCGTCGGACAGGGCTCCTACGAGCAGTACTTC.

V is TRBV4-3 and J is TRBJ1-4; D might be TRBD1 (6 bases). V was shortened by 5 bases and J by 0 bases, with 13 bases between the two germline ends. CDR3 length: 16 residues. Germline loops: CDR1 LGHNA, CDR2 YSLEER. CDR3 loop: CASSSRTDSTNEKLFF. DNA of the CDR3: TGCGCCAGCAGCTCCCGGACAGATTCAACTAATGAAAAACTGTTTTTT.

The chain links TRBV7-9 to TRBJ2-1; weak D call: TRBD2 (5 bases). The germline V gene encodes CDR1 SEHNR and CDR2 FQNEAQ (reference sequence). Trimming cost V 1 base and J 1 base, with 17 bases left between them. CDR3 length: 18 amino acids. CDR3 nucleotides: TGTGCCAGCAGCTTAGTAGGGCTAGCTCGGGCGTCCTACAATGAGCAGTTCTTC. It yields the protein CASSLVGLARASYNEQFF.

This sequence joins TRBV9 and TRBJ1-1, with D possibly matching TRBD1 (5 bases). CDR3 size: 16 residues. Germline-derived CDR1 and CDR2 are SGDLS and YYNGEE. Trimming removed 4 bases from V and 0 bases from J, with 16 bases in between. CDR3 sequence (DNA): TGTGCCAGCAGCCTTGGGGCAGGACGGATGAACACTGAAGCTTTCTTT. Translation gives CASSLGAGRMNTEAFF.

This clone was counted a few times. The chain carries TRBV7-2 and TRBJ1-3, with TRBD1 as a possible D gene (5 bases). From germline, CDR1 is SGHTA and CDR2 FQGNSA. The CDR3 length is 15 residues. The V end lost 6 bases, the J end lost 0 bases, and 12 bases lay between the germline ends. The CDR3 sequence is CASRAGTSSGNTIYF. For the CDR3, the DNA is TGTGCCAGCAGAGCCGGGACCAGCTCTGGAAACACCATATATTTT.

V usage is TRBV7-8 and J usage is TRBJ2-3; tentative D call: TRBD2 (5 bases). V dropped 2 bases and J dropped 2 bases, with 11 bases sitting between them. The germline V gene has CDR1 SGHVS and CDR2 FQNEAQ. The CDR3 is 15 amino acids. The CDR3 loop is CASSLLDYDTDTQYF. DNA for the CDR3: TGTGCCAGCAGCTTATTAGACTACGACACAGATACGCAGTATTTT. Together with reference TRBV7-8 and TRBJ2-3, the CDR3 gives the full variable domain: GAGVSQSPRYKVAKRGQDVALRCDPISGHVSLFWYQQALGQGPEFLTYFQNEAQLDKSGLPSDRFFAERPEGSVSTLKIQRTQQEDSAVYLCASSLLDYDTDTQYFGPGTRLTVL.

This clone was observed once. The chain has TRBV29-1 and TRBJ2-1; maybe TRBD1 (5 bases). The length of the CDR3 is 11 residues. Trimming left V 4 bases short and J 6 bases short, with 7 bases between. Germline CDR1 SQVTM, CDR2 ANQGSEA. CDR3 sequence (DNA): TGCAGCGTTGGACAGTTCAATGAGCAGTTCTTC. It translates to CSVGQFNEQFF.

J is TRBJ2-4 and V is TRBV28, with 11 positions matching TRBD2. The CDR3 runs 19 residues. Trimming took 5 bases from V and 0 from J; bases not matched to a gene: 12. Germline V gene sequence: CDR1 MDHEN, CDR2 SYDVKM. The CDR3 coding sequence is TGTGCCAGCAGTACCCCGACACTAGCGGGAGCACTAGCCAAAAACATTCAGTACTTC. Translating it yields CASSTPTLAGALAKNIQYF.

The V and J genes are TRBV28 and TRBJ1-5; no definite D call. V was shortened by 8 bases and J by 0 bases, with 14 bases between the two germline ends. CDR3 length: 15 amino acids. CDR1 is MDHEN, CDR2 SYDVKM, per germline. DNA of the CDR3: TGTGCCAGCGTCTACGCAGATTATAGCAATCAGCCCCAGCATTTT. Amino acid sequence: CASVYADYSNQPQHF.

The V and J genes are TRBV7-8 and TRBJ1-1; TRBD1 matches 10 bases. Germline loops: CDR1 SGHVS, CDR2 FQNEAQ. V lost 6 bases, J lost 1 base, and 14 bases stayed unmatched. The CDR3 covers 18 residues. The CDR3 nucleotides are TGTGCCAGCAGTTTTTATCGCGGGACAGGGGACTGGAACACTGAAGCTTTCTTT. As protein: CASSFYRGTGDWNTEAFF.

The gene calls are TRBV27 and TRBJ2-7, with 7 bases that match TRBD2. Germline trimming cut 6 bases from V and 2 bases from J; bases unmatched to any gene: 10. The germline V gene encodes CDR1 MNHEY and CDR2 SMNVEV (reference sequence). The CDR3 runs to 15 residues. CDR3 in amino acids: CASSLKREPTYEQYF. For the CDR3, the DNA is TGTGCCAGCAGCCTCAAGCGGGAACCTACCTACGAGCAGTACTTC.

As for this clone: An end of the junction differs from the germline gene, which may be a read error. The chain employs TRBV11-2 and TRBJ2-1; TRBD2 matches 8 bases. This CDR3 contains 18 residues. Germline V gene data show CDR1 as SGHAT and CDR2 as FQNNGV. The CDR3 DNA sequence: TGTGCCAGCAGGTTAGCCTTACTAGCGGATATTTTGTACAATGAGCAGTTCTTC. Protein sequence: CASRLALLADILYNEQFF. The whole variable domain, filled in from reference TRBV11-2 and TRBJ2-1, reads EAGVAQSPRYKIIEKRQSVAFWCNPISGHATLYWYQQILGQGPKLLIQFQNNGVVDDSQLPKDRFSAERLKGVDSTLKIQPAKLEDSAVYLCASRLALLADILYNEQFFGPGTRLTVL.

This clone has only one observation. This chain joins TRBV11-2 and TRBJ2-7, with D uncertain. V lost 6 bases, J lost 4 bases, and 10 bases lay in between. The CDR3 spans 12 residues. Germline V gene data show CDR1 as SGHAT and CDR2 as FQNNGV. DNA for the CDR3: TGTGCCAGCAGGAGAGCGACGTACGAGCAGTACTTC. This translates into CASRRATYEQYF.

The chain carries TRBV7-9 and TRBJ2-1; 10 bases are shared with TRBD1. The CDR3 covers 15 residues. V shed 2 bases and J 8 bases; nucleotides not matched to a gene: 6. Germline CDR1 is SEHNR and CDR2 is FQNEAQ (reference sequence). The CDR3 sequence is CASSLLGTGVYEQFF. CDR3 DNA sequence: TGTGCCAGCAGCTTATTAGGGACAGGGGTTTATGAGCAGTTCTTC.